This entry lists 8 T cell receptor beta chains sequenced from one sample in a study of radiation and T cells in renal cell carcinoma. Time point in this sample: baseline pretreatment blood. Treatment denoted: 15 Gy SBRT to primary tumor, nephrectomy 4 weeks later. Clones were read by immunoSEQ multiplex PCR, and TCRdb kept only the in-frame ones, dropping some. Among 90,000 to 95,000 clones listed, under 90% were seen once. The sample in question was blood, obtained from a patient whose treatment included radiotherapy and nephrectomy. The source of these receptors is a man between 60 and 75 years old with renal cell carcinoma.

The J gene is TRBJ2-7, the V gene TRBV9; 8 positions match TRBD1. Looked up from germline, CDR1 is SGDLS and CDR2 is YYNGEE. The CDR3 contains 16 residues. V shed 4 bases, J shed 6 bases, and the junction held 15 bases outside the gene matches. CDR3 sequence (DNA): TGTGCCAGCAGCCCGACCCTGGCAGGGGGCGTGGGCGAGCAGTACTTC. Its translation is CASSPTLAGGVGEQYF.

The table lists this clone with a few counts. This rearrangement joins TRBV4-1 to TRBJ2-7; 7 positions agree with TRBD2. This CDR3 spans 15 amino acids. Trimming took 1 base from V and 5 from J; bases not matched to a gene: 8. Looked up from germline, CDR1 is MGHRA and CDR2 is YSYEKL. DNA for the CDR3: TGCGCCAGCAGCCAAGTTGGGGGGGGTAAGAACGAGCAGTACTTC. It specifies CASSQVGGGKNEQYF.

V usage is TRBV11-2 and J usage is TRBJ2-7; D perhaps matches TRBD2 (5 bases). The CDR3 length is 15 residues. The germline V and J ends were trimmed by 3 bases and 3 bases, with 15 bases remaining between them. In germline, CDR1 is SGHAT, CDR2 FQNNGV. CDR3 loop: CASSFGVATGYEQYF. The CDR3 DNA follows: TGTGCCAGCAGCTTCGGGGTAGCGACCGGCTACGAGCAGTACTTC.

This clone occurred a few times. This chain joins TRBV4-1 and TRBJ1-1; D possibly corresponds to TRBD1 (6 bases). The CDR3 length is 16 residues. Germline V gene sequence: CDR1 MGHRA, CDR2 YSYEKL. V was shortened by 4 bases and J by 4 bases, with 19 bases between the two germline ends. CDR3 in amino acids: CASSPGSGGRSTEAFF. In DNA form, the CDR3 reads TGCGCCAGCAGCCCGGGATCCGGGGGCAGGAGCACTGAAGCTTTCTTT.

V is TRBV29-1 and J is TRBJ1-3; D possibly corresponds to TRBD1 (6 bases). V was pared by 5 bases and J by 1 base, with 9 bases between. The CDR3 sequence is 13 residues long. Germline values: CDR1 SQVTM, CDR2 ANQGSEA. The CDR3 nucleotides are TGCAGCGTTACGAGGGGGTCTGGAAACACCATATATTTT. Translated, it gives CSVTRGSGNTIYF.

The CDR3 DNA follows: TGTGCCAGCAGCTTGGAACCAGCGGCCTACAATGAGCAGTTCTTC. Protein: CASSLEPAAYNEQFF. The chain is built from TRBV5-4 and TRBJ2-1, with a weak D call TRBD2 (5 bases). Germline V gives CDR1 SGHNT, CDR2 YYREEE (reference sequence). CDR3 size: 15 residues. V was shortened by 0 bases and J by 2 bases, with 9 bases between the two germline ends.

This rearrangement joins TRBV10-3 to TRBJ2-7, with D uncertain. Trimming took 1 base from V and 2 from J, leaving 9 bases between them. The germline CDR1 and CDR2 sequences are ENHRY and SYGVKD. The CDR3 has 14 amino acids. The CDR3 protein is CAISEFVGAYEQYF. CDR3 sequence (DNA): TGTGCCATCAGTGAGTTCGTAGGAGCCTACGAGCAGTACTTC.

J is TRBJ1-4 and V is TRBV28; possible D gene TRBD1, 5 bases. This CDR3 is 15 amino acids long. Between the trimmed V and J ends, which lost 5 bases and 7 bases, there was a span of 17 bases. Per the germline V gene, CDR1 is MDHEN and CDR2 is SYDVKM. CDR3 sequence: CASSLESPGVEKLFF. CDR3 DNA sequence: TGTGCCAGCAGTCTGGAATCGCCGGGGGTTGAAAAACTGTTTTTT.